This passage covers 14 T cell receptor beta chains from one sample sequenced in a study of cytomegalovirus exposure and HLA in healthy donors. With 60 Vbeta and 13 Jbeta primers, the PCR was carried out. Produced via immunoSEQ multiplex PCR; TCRdb's table is partial and in-frame only. This repertoire includes 130,000 or so clones. The sample taken for sequencing was PBMCs. These receptors all stem from a woman aged 35 to 49 in good health and CMV-seronegative.

The chain employs TRBV27 and TRBJ2-6; 8 bases map to TRBD2. V was clipped by 5 bases and J by 1 base; unmatched bases: 10. The germline gives CDR1 MNHEY, CDR2 SMNVEV (reference sequence). The CDR3 is 18 amino acids. Here the CDR3 DNA reads TGTGCCAGCAGTCCCTCGGGGGGGCTATATTCTGGGGCCAACGTCCTGACTTTC. Residues: CASSPSGGLYSGANVLTF.

The J gene is TRBJ1-1, the V gene TRBV4-2; D possibly corresponds to TRBD1 (5 bases). CDR1 is LGHNA, CDR2 YNFKEQ, per germline. V lost 6 bases and J lost 4, with 18 bases in between. The CDR3 extends over 15 amino acids. The CDR3 protein is CASRPLGRGGTEAFF. The CDR3 bases are TGTGCCAGCAGACCCCTGGGGCGCGGGGGCACTGAAGCTTTCTTT.

This chain joins TRBV19 and TRBJ1-1; no clear D gene. The germline V gene has CDR1 LNHDA and CDR2 SQIVND (reference sequence). The CDR3 runs to 15 residues. Trimming took off 7 bases at V and 1 base at J, with 16 bases between the two ends. The CDR3 DNA is TGTGCCAGTACCCCAGAGGGTCACCCGAACACTGAAGCTTTCTTT. Translated: CASTPEGHPNTEAFF.

This chain's CDR3 is CASSLVAASRGNTEAFF. The CDR3 DNA follows: TGCGCCAGCAGCTTGGTCGCGGCCTCCAGAGGGAACACTGAAGCTTTCTTT. The V gene is TRBV5-1, the J gene TRBJ1-1; D remains ambiguous. V lost 0 bases to trimming and J lost 1 base, with 16 bases between them. Germline-derived CDR1 and CDR2 are SGHRS and YFSETQ. The CDR3 is 17 residues long.

V gene TRBV15 combines with J gene TRBJ1-3, with 7 bases that match TRBD1. This CDR3 spans 14 amino acids. V shed 5 bases and J 2 bases; nucleotides not matched to a gene: 3. Germline assignment: CDR1 LNHNV and CDR2 YYDKDF (reference sequence). The CDR3 DNA is TGTGCCACCAGCGGTCAGGGGGCTGGAAACACCATATATTTT. The encoded protein is CATSGQGAGNTIYF. Variable domain in full (rest from reference TRBV15 and TRBJ1-3): DAMVIQNPRYQVTQFGKPVTLSCSQTLNHNVMYWYQQKSSQAPKLLFHYYDKDFNNEADTPDNFQSRRPNTSFCFLDIRSPGLGDTAMYLCATSGQGAGNTIYFGEGSWLTVV.

The chain recombines TRBV18 with TRBJ2-2; possible D gene TRBD2, 6 bases. Germline assignment: CDR1 KGHSH and CDR2 LQKENI. The CDR3 contains 14 residues. Trimming left V 2 bases short and J 3 bases short, with 7 bases between. CDR3 sequence (DNA): TGTGCCAGCTCACCATGGGGGGACACCGGGGAGCTGTTTTTT. Translating it yields CASSPWGDTGELFF.

The chain is built from TRBV13 and TRBJ1-6; 8 bases match TRBD1. Germline lookup yields CDR1 PRHDT and CDR2 FYEKMQ (reference sequence). The CDR3 has 17 residues. The V and J ends lost 0 bases and 9 bases, in that order; junction bases with no gene match: 10. Written as DNA, the CDR3 is TGTGCCAGCAGCTTAGGCCCAGGACAGGGAAATTTTTCACCCCTCCACTTT. Translation gives CASSLGPGQGNFSPLHF.

V gene TRBV5-4 combines with J gene TRBJ2-5; 14 bases match TRBD2. This CDR3 has 15 residues. V was pared by 4 bases and J by 6 bases, with 5 bases of the junction left unmatched. CDR1 SGHNT and CDR2 YYREEE come from the germline V gene (reference sequence). The CDR3: CASSDGTSGGQTQYF. The CDR3 DNA reads TGTGCCAGCAGCGACGGGACTAGCGGGGGCCAGACCCAGTACTTC.

This chain uses TRBV14 with TRBJ1-1, with TRBD1 matching over 7 bases. The CDR3 runs to 12 residues. Per the germline V gene, CDR1 is SGHDN and CDR2 is FVKESK. Trimming took 4 bases from V and 6 from J; bases not matched to a gene: 2. DNA of the CDR3: TGTGCCAGCAGCCCCGGGACAGCTGAAGCTTTCTTT. It translates to CASSPGTAEAFF.

The genes are TRBV28 and TRBJ2-7, with TRBD2 identical over 7 bases. This CDR3 spans 15 amino acids. Germline V gene lookup returns CDR1 MDHEN and CDR2 SYDVKM. The V and J ends lost 6 bases and 0 bases, in that order; junction bases with no gene match: 8. The CDR3 here is CASRASLADSYEQYF. CDR3 nucleotides: TGTGCCAGCAGAGCGAGTCTAGCGGACTCCTACGAGCAGTACTTC.

The J gene is TRBJ1-4, the V gene TRBV2, with D possibly matching TRBD1 (5 bases). The CDR3 runs to 13 residues. CDR1 and CDR2 (germline): SNHLY, FYNNEI. V was clipped by 9 bases and J by 8 bases, with 16 bases between them. The DNA of the CDR3 is TGTGCCAGTGGGGGGGTACCGCGGGAAAAACTGTTTTTT. As protein: CASGGVPREKLFF.

The rearrangement uses TRBV10-2 and TRBJ2-5, with TRBD2 matching over 7 bases. V lost 0 bases to trimming and J lost 2 bases; unmatched junction nucleotides: 0. CDR3 length equals 14 residues. Germline CDR1 WSHSY, CDR2 SAAADI. The DNA for the CDR3 is TGCGCCAGCAGTGAGTCGGGAGGGCAAGAGACCCAGTACTTC. As protein: CASSESGGQETQYF.

This chain links TRBV4-2 with TRBJ1-5; D not resolved. Germline CDR1 and CDR2: LGHNA and YNFKEQ. The germline V and J ends were trimmed by 4 bases and 3 bases, with 4 bases remaining between them. There are 12 residues in the CDR3. The CDR3 region is CASSLANQPQHF. For the CDR3, the DNA is TGTGCCAGCAGCCTGGCCAATCAGCCCCAGCATTTT.

This chain joins TRBV6-4 and TRBJ2-3; TRBD2 matches 7 bases. The germline V gene has CDR1 MRHNA and CDR2 SNTAGT. J was trimmed by 0 bases and V by 4 bases; bases with no gene match: 1. CDR3 length: 14 amino acids. The CDR3 nucleotides are TGTGCCAGCAGTGCGGGGGGTAGCACAGATACGCAGTATTTT. Protein sequence: CASSAGGSTDTQYF.